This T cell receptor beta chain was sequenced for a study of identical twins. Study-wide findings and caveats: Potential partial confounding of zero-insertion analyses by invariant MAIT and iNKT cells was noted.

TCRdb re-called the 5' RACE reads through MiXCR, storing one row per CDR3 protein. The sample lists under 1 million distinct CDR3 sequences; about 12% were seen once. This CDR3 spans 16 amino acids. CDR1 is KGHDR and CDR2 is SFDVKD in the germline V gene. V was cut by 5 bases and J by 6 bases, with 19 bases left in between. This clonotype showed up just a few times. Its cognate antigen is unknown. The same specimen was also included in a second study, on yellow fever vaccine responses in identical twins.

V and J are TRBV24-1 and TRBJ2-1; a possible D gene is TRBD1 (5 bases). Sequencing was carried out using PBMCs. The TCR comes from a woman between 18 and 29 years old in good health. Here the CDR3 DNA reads TGTGCCACCAGTGGGCTGGGGCAGGCAACCGTCAATGAGCAGTTCTTC. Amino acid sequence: CATSGLGQATVNEQFF.